A selection of T cell receptor beta chains follows, all from one sample in a study of regulatory T cells in long-lasting Graves disease. TCRdb fed the multiplex PCR reads into MiXCR, producing one record per CDR3 protein. Of hundreds of thousands of distinct CDR3 sequences in the sample, about 13% are singletons; the top ten hold 10%. These data also featured in a second study, about T cells in Graves' hyperthyroidism and ophthalmopathy.

Sequenced material: peripheral blood mononuclear cells (PBMCs), taken at new diagnosis, from a patient treated with antithyroid drugs. These receptors were collected from a man between 25 and 39 years old with Graves disease. CDR3s include the opening cysteine and the closing phenylalanine or tryptophan.

V gene: TRBV12-3/TRBV12-4; CDR3 protein: CASSYSFYEQYF
V gene: TRBV10-2; CDR3 protein: CASTDFTNYGYTF
V gene: TRBV5-1; CDR3 protein: CASSLSGTGNSPLHF
V gene: TRBV7-6; CDR3 protein: CASSLLTSAQETQYF
V gene: TRBV12-3/TRBV12-4; CDR3 protein: CASSQSGGYEKLFF
V gene: TRBV29-1; CDR3 protein: CSVQQGSHEQYF
V gene: TRBV11-2; CDR3 protein: CASSLISGLAEIQETQYF
V gene: TRBV7-3; CDR3 protein: CASSSRGDPRADTQYF
V gene: TRBV12-3/TRBV12-4; CDR3 protein: CASSSPSSNEQFF
V gene: TRBV2; CDR3 protein: CASSERPILAKNIQYF
V gene: TRBV3-1; CDR3 protein: CASRNVAGGRVEQYF
V gene: TRBV12-3/TRBV12-4; CDR3 protein: CASRARLGEQFF
V gene: TRBV27; CDR3 protein: CASSRTSGRTDTQYF
V gene: TRBV27; CDR3 protein: CASSLHAGMGQPQHF
V gene: TRBV3-1; CDR3 protein: CASSQDTRRETQYF
V gene: TRBV11-2; CDR3 protein: CASSLDLAGGGYGYTF
V gene: TRBV30; CDR3 protein: CAWEAGVELNEQFF
V gene: TRBV19; CDR3 protein: CASSINPAGETQYF
V gene: TRBV29-1; CDR3 protein: CSVEWAASGNTIYF
V gene: TRBV9; CDR3 protein: CASSGAPGQLTDTQYF
V gene: TRBV19; CDR3 protein: CASSTGDSGSNEQFF
V gene: TRBV20-1; CDR3 protein: CSAAGTGDFQETQYF
V gene: TRBV24-1; CDR3 protein: CATSVTGTGELFF
V gene: TRBV24-1; CDR3 protein: CATSDPGGGYGYTF
V gene: TRBV19; CDR3 protein: CASSISTGTRTYEQYF
V gene: TRBV12-5; CDR3 protein: CASGSEGNTGELFF